The source of this T cell receptor (beta chain) is a study of vaccination and CD4 T cells after COVID-19. With respect to this clonotype: What it binds is unknown.

Regarding treatment: roughly 11-day PBMC culture with coronavirus spike peptide pools or control peptides (ViraFEST assay). The assay that was used to sequence DNA from cultured CD4+ T cells was the Oncomine TCR Beta short-read assay. MiXCR, run by TCRdb on the PCR reads, gives a single entry per CDR3 protein. The table lists over 15,000 distinct CDR3 sequences, approximately 50% of them singletons. Study-wide results and limits: For convalescent patients, 304 of the 307 vaccine-specific clones analyzed were classified as spike mono-reactive.

This receptor was identified in a human donor who had recovered from COVID-19. The sample comprised CD4+ T cells from blood, cultured in vitro.

The CDR3 loop is CASGGRHTDTQYF. The CDR3 DNA is TGTGCCAGCGGGGGGCGACACACAGATACGCAGTATTTT. The chain combines TRBV6-1 with TRBJ2-3, with D perhaps being TRBD1 or TRBD2 (6 bases each). The CDR3 covers 13 residues. Germline-derived CDR1 and CDR2 are MNHNS and SASEGT. The V gene lost 8 bases and the J gene lost 2 bases, with 11 bases spanning the gap.